The clone carrying this TCR beta chain was observed a handful of times. The antigen is undetermined. The CDR3 has 14 amino acids. Germline lookup yields CDR1 DFQATT and CDR2 SNEGSKA (reference sequence). V gave up 5 bases and J gave up 2 bases; unmatched junction bases: 7. A 5'RACE reaction primed in the constant segment made cDNA libraries of TCR alpha and TCR beta, and these carried sample barcodes and UMIs. TCRdb re-called the 5' RACE reads through MiXCR, storing one row per CDR3 protein. The sample has around 440,000 distinct CDR3 sequences; around a sixth are singletons. These data are taken from a study of T-cell memory formation after mild COVID-19. For the study at large: In these data, TCR clusters were largely donor specific.

Study results and limitations: Clones shrinking between day 15 and 85 showed a balanced CD4/CD8 split, and those that grew later tilted toward CD4+.

The sequencing input was PBMCs or a T cell subset sorted from them (not recorded which). The TCR sequence derives from an adult woman who had mild COVID-19 (a few samples of this study predate the infection). Cell type and time point are not known. This sequence joins TRBV20-1 and TRBJ2-3, with 7 bases identical to TRBD1. CDR3 coding DNA: TGCAGTGCTGTGCCGGGACAGTTCACAGATACGCAGTATTTT. As protein: CSAVPGQFTDTQYF.